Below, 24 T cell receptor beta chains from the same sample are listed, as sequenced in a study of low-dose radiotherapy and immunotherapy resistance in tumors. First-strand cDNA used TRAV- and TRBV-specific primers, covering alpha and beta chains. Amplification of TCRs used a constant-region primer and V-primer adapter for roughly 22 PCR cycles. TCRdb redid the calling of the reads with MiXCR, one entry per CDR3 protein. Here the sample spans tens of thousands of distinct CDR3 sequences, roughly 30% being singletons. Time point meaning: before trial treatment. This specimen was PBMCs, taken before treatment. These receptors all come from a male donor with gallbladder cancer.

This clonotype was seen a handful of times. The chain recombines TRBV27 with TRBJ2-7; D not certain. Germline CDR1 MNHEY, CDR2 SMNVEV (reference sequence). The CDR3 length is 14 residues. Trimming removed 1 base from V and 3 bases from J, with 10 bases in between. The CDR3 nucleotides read TGTGCCAGCAGTTTATATGTGGGTAACTACGAGCAGTACTTC. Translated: CASSLYVGNYEQYF.

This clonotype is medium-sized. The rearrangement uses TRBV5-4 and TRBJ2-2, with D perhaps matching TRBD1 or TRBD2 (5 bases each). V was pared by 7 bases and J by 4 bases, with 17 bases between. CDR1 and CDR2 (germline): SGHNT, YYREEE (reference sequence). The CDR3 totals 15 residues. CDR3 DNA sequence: TGTGCCAGCGGTCGCTGGGACCTCGGCACCGGGGAGCTGTTTTTT. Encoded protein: CASGRWDLGTGELFF.

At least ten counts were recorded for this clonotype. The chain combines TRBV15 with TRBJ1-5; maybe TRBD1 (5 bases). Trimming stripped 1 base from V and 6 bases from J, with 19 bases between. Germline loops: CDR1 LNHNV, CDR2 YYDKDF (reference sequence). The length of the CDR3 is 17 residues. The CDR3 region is CATSRGLVQGAGQPQHF. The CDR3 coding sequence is TGTGCCACCAGCAGAGGCTTGGTCCAGGGTGCCGGTCAGCCCCAGCATTTT. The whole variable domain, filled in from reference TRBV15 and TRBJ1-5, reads DAMVIQNPRYQVTQFGKPVTLSCSQTLNHNVMYWYQQKSSQAPKLLFHYYDKDFNNEADTPDNFQSRRPNTSFCFLDIRSPGLGDTAMYLCATSRGLVQGAGQPQHFGDGTRLSIL.

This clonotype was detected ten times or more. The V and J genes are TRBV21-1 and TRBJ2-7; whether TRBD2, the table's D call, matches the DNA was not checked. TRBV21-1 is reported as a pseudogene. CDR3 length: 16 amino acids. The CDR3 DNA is TGTGCCAGCAGCGCCGAGGACTGCAGCTTCCCCTACGAGCAGTACTTC. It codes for CASSAEDCSFPYEQYF.

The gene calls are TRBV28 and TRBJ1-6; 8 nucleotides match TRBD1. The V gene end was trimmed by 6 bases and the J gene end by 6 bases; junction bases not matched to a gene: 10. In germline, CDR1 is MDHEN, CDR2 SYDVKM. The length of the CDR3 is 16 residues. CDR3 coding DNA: TGTGCCAGCAGCCTAGCTGACAGGGGAAGTAATTCACCCCTCCACTTT. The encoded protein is CASSLADRGSNSPLHF. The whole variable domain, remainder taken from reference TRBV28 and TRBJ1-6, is DVKVTQSSRYLVKRTGEKVFLECVQDMDHENMFWYRQDPGLGLRLIYFSYDVKMKEKGDIPEGYSVSREKKERFSLILESASTNQTSMYLCASSLADRGSNSPLHFGNGTRLTVT.

Here the CDR3 DNA reads TGTGCCAGCAGCCCAGACAGGGGGTCCTACACTGAAGCTTTCTTT. It translates to CASSPDRGSYTEAFF. The V and J genes are TRBV7-9 and TRBJ1-1; 9 bases agree with TRBD1. CDR1 and CDR2 (germline): SEHNR, FQNEAQ (reference sequence). The junction had 7 bases not matched to a gene; V was cut back by 5 bases and J by 3 bases. This CDR3 is built from 15 residues. Full variable domain (outside the CDR3, taken from reference TRBV7-9 and TRBJ1-1): DTGVSQNPRHKITKRGQNVTFRCDPISEHNRLYWYRQTLGQGPEFLTYFQNEAQLEKSRLLSDRFSAERPKGSFSTLEIQRTEQGDSAMYLCASSPDRGSYTEAFFGQGTRLTVV.

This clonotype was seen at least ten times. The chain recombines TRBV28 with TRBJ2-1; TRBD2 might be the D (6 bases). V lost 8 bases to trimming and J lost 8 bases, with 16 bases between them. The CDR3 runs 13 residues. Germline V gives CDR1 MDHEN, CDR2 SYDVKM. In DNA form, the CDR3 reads TGTGCCAGCGCCTCTTCCAGGGAGGATGAGCAGTTCTTC. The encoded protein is CASASSREDEQFF.

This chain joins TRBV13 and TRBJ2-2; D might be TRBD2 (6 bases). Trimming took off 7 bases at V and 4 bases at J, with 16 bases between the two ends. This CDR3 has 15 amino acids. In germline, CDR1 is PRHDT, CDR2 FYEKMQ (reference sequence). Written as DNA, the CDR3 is TGTGCCAGCACCGATCCGGGAGATGGCACCGGGGAGCTGTTTTTT. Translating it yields CASTDPGDGTGELFF.

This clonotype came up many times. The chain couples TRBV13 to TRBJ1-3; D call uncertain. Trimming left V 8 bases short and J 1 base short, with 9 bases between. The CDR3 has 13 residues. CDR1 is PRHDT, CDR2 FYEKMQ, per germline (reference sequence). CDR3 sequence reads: CASRSGSGNTIYF. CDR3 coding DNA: TGTGCCAGCCGTTCGGGATCTGGAAACACCATATATTTT. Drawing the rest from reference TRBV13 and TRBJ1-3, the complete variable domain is AAGVIQSPRHLIKEKRETATLKCYPIPRHDTVYWYQQGPGQDPQFLISFYEKMQSDKGSIPDRFSAQQFSDYHSELNMSSLELGDSALYFCASRSGSGNTIYFGEGSWLTVV.

The CDR3 loop reads CASSPNWGHNQPQHF. The DNA for the CDR3 is TGCGCCAGCAGCCCCAACTGGGGGCATAATCAGCCCCAGCATTTT. The V call is TRBV5-1, the J call TRBJ1-5, with D possibly TRBD1 on 6 matching bases. The CDR3 totals 15 residues. Germline-derived CDR1 and CDR2 are SGHRS and YFSETQ. The V and J ends lost 4 bases and 4 bases respectively, with 15 bases between them.

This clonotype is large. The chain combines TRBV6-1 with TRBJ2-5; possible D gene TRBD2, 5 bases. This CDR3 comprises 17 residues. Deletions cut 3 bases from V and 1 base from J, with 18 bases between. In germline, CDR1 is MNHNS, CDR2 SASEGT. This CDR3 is CASSDALAGLIQETQYF. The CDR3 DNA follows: TGTGCCAGCAGTGACGCTCTGGCAGGACTCATCCAAGAGACCCAGTACTTC.

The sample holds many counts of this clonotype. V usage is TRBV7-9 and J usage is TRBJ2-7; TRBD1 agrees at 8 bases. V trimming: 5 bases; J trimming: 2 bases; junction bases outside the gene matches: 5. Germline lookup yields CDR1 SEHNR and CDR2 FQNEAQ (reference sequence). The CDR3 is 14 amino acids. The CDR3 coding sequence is TGTGCCAGCAGCCTGACAGGGGACCCCTACGAGCAGTACTTC. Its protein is CASSLTGDPYEQYF. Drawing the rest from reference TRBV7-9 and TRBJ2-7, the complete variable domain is DTGVSQNPRHKITKRGQNVTFRCDPISEHNRLYWYRQTLGQGPEFLTYFQNEAQLEKSRLLSDRFSAERPKGSFSTLEIQRTEQGDSAMYLCASSLTGDPYEQYFGPGTRLTVT.

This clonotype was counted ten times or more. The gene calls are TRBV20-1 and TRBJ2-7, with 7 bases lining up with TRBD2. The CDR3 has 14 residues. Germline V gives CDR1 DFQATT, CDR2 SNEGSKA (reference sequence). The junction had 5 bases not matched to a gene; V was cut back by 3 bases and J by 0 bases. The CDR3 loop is CSARYPSGSYEQYF. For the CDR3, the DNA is TGCAGTGCTAGGTACCCTAGCGGCTCCTACGAGCAGTACTTC.

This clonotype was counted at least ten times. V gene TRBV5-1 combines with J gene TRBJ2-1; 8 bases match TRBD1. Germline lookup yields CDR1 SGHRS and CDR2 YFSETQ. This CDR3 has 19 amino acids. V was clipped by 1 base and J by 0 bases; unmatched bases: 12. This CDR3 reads CASSLYIGTGANSYNEQFF. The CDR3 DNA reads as TGCGCCAGCAGCTTGTATATAGGGACAGGCGCCAACTCCTACAATGAGCAGTTCTTC.

DNA for the CDR3: TGTGCCAGCAGCCTCCGACGGGGGGCTAACACCGGGGAGCTGTTTTTT. It is translated as CASSLRRGANTGELFF. The V gene is TRBV3-1, the J gene TRBJ2-2, with a tentative D call TRBD2 (7 bases). Germline CDR1 LGHDT, CDR2 YNNKEL (reference sequence). Deletions cut 4 bases from V and 2 bases from J, with 14 bases between. The CDR3 has 16 amino acids. Using reference TRBV3-1 and TRBJ2-2 for the parts outside the CDR3, the full variable domain is DTAVSQTPKYLVTQMGNDKSIKCEQNLGHDTMYWYKQDSKKFLKIMFSYNNKELIINETVPNRFSPKSPDKAHLNLHINSLELGDSAVYFCASSLRRGANTGELFFGEGSRLTVL.

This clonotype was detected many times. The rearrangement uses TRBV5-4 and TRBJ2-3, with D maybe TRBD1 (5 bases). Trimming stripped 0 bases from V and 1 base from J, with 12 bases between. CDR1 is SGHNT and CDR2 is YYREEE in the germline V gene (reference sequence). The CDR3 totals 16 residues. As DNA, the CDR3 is TGTGCCAGCAGCTTGGAGAGCACCAGGGGCACAGATACGCAGTATTTT. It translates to CASSLESTRGTDTQYF.

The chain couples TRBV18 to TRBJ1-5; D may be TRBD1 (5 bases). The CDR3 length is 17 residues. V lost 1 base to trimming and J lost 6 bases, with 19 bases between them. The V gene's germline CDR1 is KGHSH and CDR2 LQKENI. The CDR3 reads CASSPQARLGQLQPQHF. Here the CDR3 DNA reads TGTGCCAGCTCACCACAAGCAAGGTTGGGGCAGCTTCAGCCCCAGCATTTT.

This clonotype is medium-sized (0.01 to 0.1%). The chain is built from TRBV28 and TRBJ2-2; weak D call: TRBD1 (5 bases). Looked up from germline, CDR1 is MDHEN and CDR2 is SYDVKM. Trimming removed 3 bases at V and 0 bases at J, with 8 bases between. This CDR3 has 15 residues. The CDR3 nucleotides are TGTGCCAGCAGTTTTGGGGCGGCGAACACCGGGGAGCTGTTTTTT. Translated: CASSFGAANTGELFF.

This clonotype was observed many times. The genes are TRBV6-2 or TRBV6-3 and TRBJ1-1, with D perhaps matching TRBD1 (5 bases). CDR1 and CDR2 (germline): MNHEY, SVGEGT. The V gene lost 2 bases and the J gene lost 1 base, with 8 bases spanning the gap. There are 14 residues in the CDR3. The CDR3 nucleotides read TGTGCCAGCAGTTACCCAGGGACGAACACTGAAGCTTTCTTT. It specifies CASSYPGTNTEAFF.

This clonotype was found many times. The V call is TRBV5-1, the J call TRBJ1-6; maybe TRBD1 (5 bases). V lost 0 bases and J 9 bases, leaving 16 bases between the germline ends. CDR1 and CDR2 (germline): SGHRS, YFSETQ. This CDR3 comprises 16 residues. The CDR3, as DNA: TGCGCCAGCAGCTTGGATCAGGGAGTTGGAATTTCACCCCTCCACTTT. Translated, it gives CASSLDQGVGISPLHF. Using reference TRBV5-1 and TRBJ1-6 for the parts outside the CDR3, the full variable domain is KAGVTQTPRYLIKTRGQQVTLSCSPISGHRSVSWYQQTPGQGLQFLFEYFSETQRNKGNFPGRFSGRQFSNSRSEMNVSTLELGDSALYLCASSLDQGVGISPLHFGNGTRLTVT.

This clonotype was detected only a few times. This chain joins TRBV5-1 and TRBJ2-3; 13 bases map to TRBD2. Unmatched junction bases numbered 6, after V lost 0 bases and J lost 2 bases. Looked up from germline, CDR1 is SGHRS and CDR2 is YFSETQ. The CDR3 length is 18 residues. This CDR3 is CASSLVTSGGAPTDTQYF. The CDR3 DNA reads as TGCGCCAGCAGCTTGGTTACTAGCGGGGGGGCCCCCACAGATACGCAGTATTTT.

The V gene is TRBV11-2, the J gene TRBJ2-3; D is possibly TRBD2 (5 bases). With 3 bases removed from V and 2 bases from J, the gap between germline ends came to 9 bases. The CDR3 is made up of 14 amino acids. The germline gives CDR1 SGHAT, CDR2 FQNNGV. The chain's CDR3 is CASSLGGPTDTQYF. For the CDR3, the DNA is TGTGCCAGCAGCTTGGGCGGGCCCACAGATACGCAGTATTTT.

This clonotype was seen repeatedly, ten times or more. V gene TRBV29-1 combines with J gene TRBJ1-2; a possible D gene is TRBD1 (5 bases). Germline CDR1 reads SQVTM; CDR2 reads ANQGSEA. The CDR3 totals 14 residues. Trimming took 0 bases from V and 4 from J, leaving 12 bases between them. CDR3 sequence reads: CSVEDLGRAYGYTF. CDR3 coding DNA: TGCAGCGTTGAAGATCTGGGCAGGGCCTATGGCTACACCTTC.

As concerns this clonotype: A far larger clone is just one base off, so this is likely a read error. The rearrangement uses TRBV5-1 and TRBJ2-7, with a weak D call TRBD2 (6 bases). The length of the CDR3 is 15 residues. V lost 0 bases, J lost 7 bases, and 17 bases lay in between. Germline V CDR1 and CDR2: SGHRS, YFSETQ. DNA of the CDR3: TGCGCCAGCAGCTTGGAAGCGGGTTCCTTCAATGAGCAGTACTTC. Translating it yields CASSLEAGSFNEQYF.